What follows describes a single T cell receptor beta chain. Which antigen it targets is not known. No base quality values were provided; no much bigger clone lies one nucleotide off. Enrolling through a virtual design, the prospective study's participants ranged in age from about 18 to 89 years and lived across roughly 23 United States geographic areas. Cohort assignment in the prospective study relied on participant-reported clinical history from a screening survey and a study questionnaire. Recovered participants in ImmuneRACE Cohort 3 were defined as having two consecutive negative NP/OP PCR tests, clearance from a healthcare professional, or resolution of symptoms. Each participant in the prospective study had whole blood, serum and a nasopharyngeal or oropharyngeal swab collected by mobile phlebotomists. Additional blood draws and questionnaires over an approximately 2-month period could optionally be provided by prospective study participants. Before DNA extraction, prospective study blood samples were shipped either frozen or at room temperature.

Including the terminal cysteine and phenylalanine, the CDR3 comprises 14 residues. The kept DNA is CDR3 alone, 42 bases in frame from the first base. For this chain, trimming is 6 bases at the V end and 3 bases at the J end, and the number of junction bases without a gene match is 5. The germline V gene supplies CDR1 MNHEY and CDR2 SVGAGI. This sample was included in a study of blood T cell repertoires in COVID-19 (dated by TCRdb to the early 2020s). About the investigation overall: Collaborator samples came from the United States, Italy and Spain and covered acute and convalescent phases of COVID-19. The material from the prospective study consisted of cDNA or gDNA derived from T cells, B-cell-depleted T cells, or PBMCs. Deeply sampled blood TCRbeta repertoires from subjects exposed to, actively infected with, or recovered from COVID-19 were included in the dataset. The repertoires were released in a freely available public database meant as a resource for research on the immune response to SARS-CoV-2. Samples were obtained from the ongoing ImmuneRACE study (first 160 participants) and from about 1,300 subjects provided by 6 global collaborators. Nearly every sample came with metadata listing a de-identified subject ID, COVID-19 status, age in years and sex. HLA class I and class II types, where available, came from metadata supplied by the sample provider rather than from assay-based typing. Paper-wide results and their limitations: The amount of clinical and demographic metadata varied by source and participant and was provided uncurated.

TCRbeta CDR3 regions were amplified from genomic DNA by means of the immunoSEQ Assay, a bias-controlled multiplex PCR. As for the authors' bioinformatics: The number of nucleated cells in each sample was estimated by amplification of reference gene primers within the assay. Sequence reads were collapsed and filtered to measure the absolute abundance of every unique TCRbeta CDR3 rearrangement. For each sample, productive Simpson clonality was calculated by taking the square root of Simpson's diversity index across productive rearrangements. What TCRdb holds here is the immuneACCESS table cut down to in-frame rearrangements. Part of the clones is not present; checked against another copy, under half of the missing clones reflect an unresolved V gene, and the others are unexplained. V and J calls and clone size are as listed in that table; D and trimming were resolved from the DNA. The sample includes 250,000 to 350,000 clones, with approximately 86% observed a single time. The ten largest make up approximately 9% of the sample.

The specimen sequenced was PBMCs or T cells enriched from blood (not recorded which). This chain is built from TRBV6-5 and TRBJ1-2; 9 bases in the middle match TRBD1. The TCR comes from a woman aged 18-29 years who had recovered from COVID-19. The CDR3 region: CASRPGQGHYGYTF. The base sequence is TGTGCCAGCAGACCGGGACAGGGACACTATGGCTACACCTTC.